This TCR beta chain was recovered during a study of T cell changes during pregnancy in multiple sclerosis. This clone is termed medium-sized. V was cut by 1 base and J by 6 bases, with 12 bases left in between. Germline assignment: CDR1 SEHNR and CDR2 FQNEAQ (reference sequence). The CDR3 is made up of 14 amino acids. Libraries were prepared by immunoSEQ multiplex PCR; TCRdb keeps only in-frame clonotypes and omits some of them. This table has about 50,000 clones, 92% appearing once. The sequence was obtained from a female donor with multiple sclerosis, enrolled in a pregnancy study. The sequenced sample was CD4+ T cells from peripheral blood mononuclear cells, obtained in the second trimester of pregnancy. The genes are TRBV7-9 and TRBJ1-2; D gene uncertain. CDR3 nucleotides: TGTGCCAGCAGCTTAGGAGCCGGGTCAGATGGCTACACCTTC. This sequence encodes CASSLGAGSDGYTF.